This T cell receptor (beta chain) came from a study of blood T cells in healthy people across ages. Germline V gene sequence: CDR1 SQVTM, CDR2 ANQGSEA. The CDR3 is 12 amino acids. The second PCR ran about 6 to 12 cycles with a sample-barcoded 5' primer and J-beta primers. TCRdb reprocessed the 5' RACE reads with MiXCR, giving one entry per CDR3 protein. Among 500,000 to 550,000 distinct CDR3 sequences listed, about 25% were seen once. There are a few counts of this clonotype. A further study also used this sample, focusing on T cells of mothers and their children. That study adds: With unrelated pairs as the comparison, related mother-child pairs had a slightly higher overlap that was not significant.

Input material: blood. This chain uses TRBV29-1 with TRBJ2-5; D is ambiguous. The source of this sequence is a boy aged 5-17 years in good health. CDR3 region: CSSRAIQETQYF. The CDR3 DNA follows: TGCAGTTCTCGGGCGATTCAAGAGACCCAGTACTTC.